These 5 T cell receptor beta chains came from one sample sequenced in a study of blood T cell repertoires in COVID-19. Repertoires were generated with immunoSEQ multiplex PCR, while TCRdb's copy carries only in-frame clones and drops some. The sample contains about 89,000 clones, over 70% of which appear only once. What was sequenced was peripheral blood. The receptors originated from a woman aged 80 or over with acute or convalescent COVID-19.

The rearrangement uses TRBV19 and TRBJ2-5; tentative D call: TRBD2 (7 bases). In germline, CDR1 is LNHDA, CDR2 SQIVND (reference sequence). The CDR3 runs to 14 residues. V lost 7 bases and J 5 bases, leaving 17 bases between the germline ends. The CDR3 DNA sequence: TGTGCCAGTACTCCGGGGGGCGGTCGCGAGACCCAGTACTTC. This sequence encodes CASTPGGGRETQYF.

This chain connects TRBV6-5 to TRBJ1-2, with 9 bases fitting TRBD1. J was trimmed by 6 bases and V by 7 bases; bases with no gene match: 9. There are 14 residues in the CDR3. Germline V gives CDR1 MNHEY, CDR2 SVGAGI. The CDR3 bases are TGTGCCAGCACCCCCCGGGGACAGGGTCATGGCTACACCTTC. This codes for CASTPRGQGHGYTF.

The V call is TRBV14, the J call TRBJ1-3; D gene uncertain. Trimming stripped 8 bases from V and 0 bases from J, with 11 bases between. Per the germline V gene, CDR1 is SGHDN and CDR2 is FVKESK. This CDR3 comprises 14 residues. CDR3 loop: CASGRGASGNTIYF. CDR3 coding DNA: TGTGCCAGCGGTCGGGGAGCCTCTGGAAACACCATATATTTT.

This clone was recorded only once. V is TRBV9 and J is TRBJ2-5; 9 bases line up with TRBD2. The CDR3 covers 14 residues. Germline assignment: CDR1 SGDLS and CDR2 YYNGEE. Trimming took 7 bases from V and 2 from J; bases not matched to a gene: 6. The CDR3 protein is CASAGGAVQETQYF. DNA of the CDR3: TGTGCCAGCGCGGGAGGGGCAGTTCAAGAGACCCAGTACTTC. Looking up the rest from reference TRBV9 and TRBJ2-5 gives the full variable domain: DSGVTQTPKHLITATGQRVTLRCSPRSGDLSVYWYQQSLDQGLQFLIQYYNGEERAKGNILERFSAQQFPDLHSELNLSSLELGDSALYFCASAGGAVQETQYFGPGTRLLVL.

The rearrangement uses TRBV19 and TRBJ1-5; perhaps TRBD1 as D (5 bases). The CDR3 has 13 amino acids. Trimming removed 5 bases from V and 6 bases from J, with 11 bases in between. Per the germline V gene, CDR1 is LNHDA and CDR2 is SQIVND (reference sequence). The CDR3 protein is CASSLQGRQPQHF. Here the CDR3 DNA reads TGTGCCAGTAGTTTGCAGGGTCGTCAGCCCCAGCATTTT.